These 30 T cell receptor beta chains originate from one sample sequenced in a study of cytomegalovirus exposure and HLA in healthy donors. The primer mix had 60 Vbeta and 13 Jbeta primers. Using immunoSEQ multiplex PCR, the repertoire was profiled, and TCRdb retains in-frame clones only, with some absent. The sample holds about 110,000 clones, 55% to 70% seen once. The specimen was PBMCs. The receptors shown here come from a woman aged 25-40 years in good health and CMV-seronegative.

With respect to this clone: The same CDR3 arises from other DNA sequences in this sample as well. The CDR3, as DNA: TGTGCCAGCAGTTTATCCAGGGGGAATCAGCCCCAGCATTTT. This translates into CASSLSRGNQPQHF. The rearrangement joins TRBV28 to TRBJ1-5; 7 bases are shared with TRBD1. V was pared by 1 base and J by 4 bases, with 1 base of the junction left unmatched. CDR1 and CDR2 (germline): MDHEN, SYDVKM. This CDR3 spans 14 amino acids.

This clone was seen more than once but under ten times. This chain uses TRBV4-3 with TRBJ1-3; possibly TRBD1 for D (5 bases). This CDR3 is built from 17 residues. Looked up from germline, CDR1 is LGHNA and CDR2 is YSLEER. Trimming left V 0 bases short and J 4 bases short, with 16 bases between. CDR3 sequence reads: CASSQDIGRVTGNTIYF. CDR3 bases: TGCGCCAGCAGCCAAGATATCGGCAGGGTTACAGGAAACACCATATATTTT.

The chain combines TRBV28 with TRBJ2-7; possible D gene TRBD1, 6 bases. The CDR3 has 14 residues. The V gene's germline CDR1 is MDHEN and CDR2 SYDVKM. Trimming took 6 bases from V and 0 from J, leaving 12 bases between them. CDR3 nucleotides: TGTGCCAGCAGACAAGGACAGTTCTCCTACGAGCAGTACTTC. This sequence encodes CASRQGQFSYEQYF. The variable domain in full, with the rest retrieved from reference TRBV28 and TRBJ2-7, is DVKVTQSSRYLVKRTGEKVFLECVQDMDHENMFWYRQDPGLGLRLIYFSYDVKMKEKGDIPEGYSVSREKKERFSLILESASTNQTSMYLCASRQGQFSYEQYFGPGTRLTVT.

J is TRBJ2-5 and V is TRBV28; weak D call: TRBD2 (6 bases). V lost 2 bases, J lost 11 bases, and 12 bases lay in between. Germline CDR1 is MDHEN and CDR2 is SYDVKM. This CDR3 contains 12 residues. CDR3 in DNA: TGTGCCAGCAGTTTAAACAGACTAGAGCAGTACTTC. Translating it yields CASSLNRLEQYF.

V and J are TRBV5-1 and TRBJ2-2, with D maybe TRBD2 (7 bases). The CDR3 sequence is 16 residues long. The V end was cut by 0 bases, the J end by 4 bases, with 13 bases between. Germline V gives CDR1 SGHRS, CDR2 YFSETQ. The DNA for the CDR3 is TGCGCCAGCAGCTTGGGGGGGGGCCGAGGCACCGGGGAGCTGTTTTTT. It specifies CASSLGGGRGTGELFF. Based on the CDR3 plus reference TRBV5-1 and TRBJ2-2, the full variable domain is KAGVTQTPRYLIKTRGQQVTLSCSPISGHRSVSWYQQTPGQGLQFLFEYFSETQRNKGNFPGRFSGRQFSNSRSEMNVSTLELGDSALYLCASSLGGGRGTGELFFGEGSRLTVL.

There are a few counts of this clone. This sequence joins TRBV5-4 and TRBJ2-7; 9 bases line up with TRBD2. V dropped 0 bases and J dropped 2; count of bases not matched to a gene: 6. Germline CDR1 reads SGHNT; CDR2 reads YYREEE (reference sequence). This CDR3 contains 16 residues. CDR3 in DNA: TGTGCCAGCAGCTTGGGGGAAGCGGGAGGTCCCTACGAGCAGTACTTC. Amino acids: CASSLGEAGGPYEQYF. The entire variable domain, with the rest obtained from reference TRBV5-4 and TRBJ2-7, is as follows: ETGVTQSPTHLIKTRGQQVTLRCSSQSGHNTVSWYQQALGQGPQFIFQYYREEENGRGNFPPRFSGLQFPNYSSELNVNALELDDSALYLCASSLGEAGGPYEQYFGPGTRLTVT.

The V gene is TRBV13, the J gene TRBJ2-3; 8 bases match TRBD2. Looked up from germline, CDR1 is PRHDT and CDR2 is FYEKMQ (reference sequence). This CDR3 has 15 residues. J gave up 4 bases and V 5 bases, and 8 bases lay outside the gene matches. The CDR3 protein is CASSPTAGGPDTQYF. The CDR3, as DNA: TGTGCCAGCAGCCCGACGGCGGGAGGCCCAGATACGCAGTATTTT.

The rearrangement links TRBV15 to TRBJ2-3; no definite D call. CDR1 and CDR2 from the germline V gene are LNHNV and YYDKDF (reference sequence). V was pared by 0 bases and J by 6 bases, with 7 bases between. The CDR3 totals 13 residues. DNA for the CDR3: TGTGCCACCAGCAGAGATCCTGCGGATACGCAGTATTTT. Encoded protein: CATSRDPADTQYF.

The J gene is TRBJ2-5, the V gene TRBV5-4; possibly TRBD1 for D (6 bases). V shed 4 bases and J shed 4 bases, with 11 bases lying between them. The CDR3 has 13 amino acids. Per germline, CDR1 SGHNT and CDR2 YYREEE (reference sequence). In DNA form, the CDR3 reads TGTGCCAGCAGCACAGGGAGTCGAGAGACCCAGTACTTC. Protein: CASSTGSRETQYF.

This chain links TRBV18 with TRBJ2-7; 11 bases align to TRBD1. The CDR3 loop spans 15 amino acids. The germline V gene encodes CDR1 KGHSH and CDR2 LQKENI. After removal of 5 bases from V and 0 bases from J, the junction contained 3 bases not matched to a gene. CDR3 sequence (DNA): TGTGCCAGCTCAACCGGGACAGGGGGCTCCTACGAGCAGTACTTC. Amino acid sequence: CASSTGTGGSYEQYF.

The gene calls are TRBV7-2 and TRBJ2-1; 9 bases map to TRBD1. V lost 0 bases, J lost 6 bases, and 0 bases stayed unmatched. Germline V gene lookup returns CDR1 SGHTA and CDR2 FQGNSA. The CDR3 consists of 14 residues. The CDR3 nucleotides are TGTGCCAGCAGCTTAGCGACAGGGGGCAATGAGCAGTTCTTC. This gives the protein CASSLATGGNEQFF.

This clone was seen only once. J is TRBJ1-3 and V is TRBV30, with TRBD1 identical over 7 bases. The V gene end was trimmed by 2 bases and the J gene end by 1 base; junction bases not matched to a gene: 5. Germline CDR1 and CDR2: GTSNPN and SVGIG (reference sequence). This CDR3 comprises 15 residues. The CDR3 coding sequence is TGTGCCTGGAGTCAAGGACAGGTGTCTGGAAACACCATATATTTT. It encodes CAWSQGQVSGNTIYF.

The rearrangement uses TRBV7-2 and TRBJ2-6; D is unresolved. CDR3 length equals 13 residues. The germline V gene has CDR1 SGHTA and CDR2 FQGNSA. V was clipped by 8 bases and J by 0 bases, with 5 bases between them. This CDR3 reads CASPSSGANVLTF. The CDR3, as DNA: TGTGCCAGCCCCTCCTCTGGGGCCAACGTCCTGACTTTC.

Here the CDR3 DNA reads TGTGCCAGCAGTCTCGGGACTAGCGGGGGTCCTTACGAGCAGTACTTC. Amino acids: CASSLGTSGGPYEQYF. The rearrangement joins TRBV27 to TRBJ2-7; 14 bases match TRBD2. The CDR3 covers 16 residues. The germline CDR1 and CDR2 sequences are MNHEY and SMNVEV (reference sequence). Losses at the gene ends were 5 bases for V and 4 bases for J; bases not matched to a gene: 7.

CDR3 DNA sequence: TGTGCCAGCAGCTTGTTTGAGGGCTACACCTTC. Amino acids: CASSLFEGYTF. V gene TRBV5-6 combines with J gene TRBJ1-2; D call uncertain. Trimming took 1 base from V and 8 from J, leaving 6 bases between them. The germline V gene encodes CDR1 SGHDT and CDR2 YYEEEE. This CDR3 has 11 amino acids.

The chain couples TRBV29-1 to TRBJ2-3; tentative D call: TRBD1 (6 bases). V lost 7 bases and J lost 0, with 14 bases in between. CDR1 and CDR2 from the germline V gene are SQVTM and ANQGSEA. This CDR3 is 14 amino acids long. CDR3 bases: TGCAGCGCTATACGGACAGAGAGCACAGATACGCAGTATTTT. Protein sequence: CSAIRTESTDTQYF.

V and J are TRBV2 and TRBJ2-7, with D possibly being TRBD1 (6 bases). Germline lookup yields CDR1 SNHLY and CDR2 FYNNEI. The germline V and J ends were trimmed by 6 bases and 6 bases, with 9 bases remaining between them. The CDR3 spans 11 residues. CDR3 bases: TGTGCCAGCAGCACAGGGCGCGAGCAGTACTTC. Protein: CASSTGREQYF. The whole variable domain, filled in from reference TRBV2 and TRBJ2-7, reads EPEVTQTPSHQVTQMGQEVILRCVPISNHLYFYWYRQILGQKVEFLVSFYNNEISEKSEIFDDQFSVERPDGSNFTLKIRSTKLEDSAMYFCASSTGREQYFGPGTRLTVT.

The chain is built from TRBV7-6 and TRBJ1-4; no clear D. Trimming left V 1 base short and J 4 bases short, with 7 bases between. The germline V gene has CDR1 SGHVS and CDR2 FNYEAQ. This CDR3 is built from 14 residues. CDR3 nucleotide sequence: TGTGCCAGCAGCTTAGGAGGAAATAATGAAAAACTGTTTTTT. Translated, it gives CASSLGGNNEKLFF. The whole variable domain, remainder taken from reference TRBV7-6 and TRBJ1-4, is GAGVSQSPRYKVTKRGQDVALRCDPISGHVSLYWYRQALGQGPEFLTYFNYEAQQDKSGLPNDRFSAERPEGSISTLTIQRTEQRDSAMYRCASSLGGNNEKLFFGSGTQLSVL.

This clone appeared a single time. The CDR3 sequence: CASSPTGGGHVYEQFF. The CDR3 nucleotides are TGCGCCAGCAGCCCTACAGGGGGCGGTCATGTGTATGAGCAGTTCTTC. The V call is TRBV5-1, the J call TRBJ2-1, with 9 positions matching TRBD1. Germline loops: CDR1 SGHRS, CDR2 YFSETQ. J lost 8 bases, V lost 4 bases, and 13 bases had no gene match. The CDR3 sequence is 16 residues long.

The chain joins TRBV28 to TRBJ2-3; D possibly corresponds to TRBD1 (6 bases). With 5 bases removed from V and 0 bases from J, the gap between germline ends came to 12 bases. This CDR3 has 15 residues. Germline CDR1 and CDR2: MDHEN and SYDVKM. CDR3 in amino acids: CASSIDRTSTDTQYF. The CDR3 region has the DNA TGTGCCAGCAGTATCGACAGGACTAGCACAGATACGCAGTATTTT.

The chain joins TRBV25-1 to TRBJ1-2, with D tentatively TRBD1 (5 bases). The CDR3 is 13 amino acids. Deletions cut 2 bases from V and 7 bases from J, with 11 bases between. CDR1 is MGHDK, CDR2 SYGVNS, per germline. CDR3: CASSEQDMIGYTF. The DNA for the CDR3 is TGTGCCAGCAGTGAACAGGACATGATTGGCTACACCTTC.

J is TRBJ2-7 and V is TRBV7-8, with D possibly TRBD1 on 6 matching bases. V lost 4 bases, J lost 0 bases, and 13 bases lay in between. Germline CDR1 SGHVS, CDR2 FQNEAQ. This CDR3 has 15 residues. The CDR3, as DNA: TGTGCCAGCAGCTCATTACAGGGCCTCTCCTACGAGCAGTACTTC. This translates into CASSSLQGLSYEQYF. Drawing the rest from reference TRBV7-8 and TRBJ2-7, the complete variable domain is GAGVSQSPRYKVAKRGQDVALRCDPISGHVSLFWYQQALGQGPEFLTYFQNEAQLDKSGLPSDRFFAERPEGSVSTLKIQRTQQEDSAVYLCASSSLQGLSYEQYFGPGTRLTVT.

The chain carries TRBV7-2 and TRBJ2-1; no clear D. CDR3 size: 16 residues. Germline V gene lookup returns CDR1 SGHTA and CDR2 FQGNSA. V lost 1 base, J lost 0 bases, and 10 bases lay in between. CDR3 region: CASSLVPSVSYNEQFF. The CDR3 DNA reads TGTGCCAGCAGCTTAGTTCCCAGCGTCTCCTACAATGAGCAGTTCTTC. Using reference TRBV7-2 and TRBJ2-1 for the parts outside the CDR3, the full variable domain is GAGVSQSPSNKVTEKGKDVELRCDPISGHTALYWYRQSLGQGLEFLIYFQGNSAPDKSGLPSDRFSAERTGGSVSTLTIQRTQQEDSAVYLCASSLVPSVSYNEQFFGPGTRLTVL.

About this clone itself: At one of its ends the junction is not consistent with the germline gene, which may arise from a read error. The chain is built from TRBV10-1 and TRBJ1-1; a possible D gene is TRBD1 (6 bases). The length of the CDR3 is 14 residues. CDR1 and CDR2 from the germline V gene are WNHNN and SYGVQD (reference sequence). The CDR3: CASSVCLVGGQGLF. The CDR3 nucleotides read TGCGCCAGCAGTGTATGTTTGGTCGGGGGGCAGGGTTTGTTT.

The chain links TRBV27 to TRBJ1-5, with TRBD1 identical over 8 bases. The germline gives CDR1 MNHEY, CDR2 SMNVEV (reference sequence). V lost 10 bases and J lost 2; bases outside the gene matches: 7. The CDR3 has 14 residues. CDR3 in DNA: TGTGCCACCAAGACAGGGGCGGGCAATCAGCCCCAGCATTTT. Translated: CATKTGAGNQPQHF.

This chain uses TRBV9 with TRBJ2-1; TRBD1 agrees at 9 bases. Germline V lookup: CDR1 SGDLS, CDR2 YYNGEE. V was pared by 0 bases and J by 3 bases, with 4 bases of the junction left unmatched. The CDR3 consists of 16 residues. CDR3 nucleotide sequence: TGTGCCAGCAGCGTAGCAGCGGGACAGGGCTACAATGAGCAGTTCTTC. Translating it yields CASSVAAGQGYNEQFF.

The chain couples TRBV27 to TRBJ2-1; TRBD2 matches 11 bases. The CDR3 totals 14 residues. V lost 6 bases, J lost 8 bases, and 6 bases stayed unmatched. Germline V gene data show CDR1 as MNHEY and CDR2 as SMNVEV (reference sequence). The CDR3 here is CASRVAGGPDEQFF. The CDR3 nucleotides read TGTGCCAGCAGGGTAGCGGGAGGGCCCGATGAGCAGTTCTTC.

The chain is built from TRBV5-8 and TRBJ1-2; D possibly corresponds to TRBD1 (6 bases). V gave up 1 base and J gave up 4 bases, with 11 bases separating them. The CDR3 covers 14 residues. The germline gives CDR1 SGHTS, CDR2 YDEGEE. Here the CDR3 reads CASSLLRGAYGYTF. DNA of the CDR3: TGTGCCAGCAGCTTGCTCCGGGGGGCCTATGGCTACACCTTC. The complete variable domain, with remaining parts taken from reference TRBV5-8 and TRBJ1-2, reads EAGVTQSPTHLIKTRGQQATLRCSPISGHTSVYWYQQALGLGLQFLLWYDEGEERNRGNFPPRFSGRQFPNYSSELNVNALELEDSALYLCASSLLRGAYGYTFGSGTRLTVV.

V is TRBV6-1 and J is TRBJ1-6; 8 bases agree with TRBD1. Per the germline V gene, CDR1 is MNHNS and CDR2 is SASEGT. CDR3 length: 17 amino acids. J gave up 1 base and V 1 base, and 3 bases lay outside the gene matches. The CDR3 region is CASSEGQGRSYNSPLHF. The CDR3 nucleotides read TGTGCCAGCAGTGAAGGACAGGGGAGATCCTATAATTCACCCCTCCACTTT.

This clone came up once. The chain links TRBV21-1 to TRBJ1-5; the table assigns TRBD1, which was not confirmed against the DNA. TRBV21-1 is a recognized pseudogene. The CDR3 is made up of 19 amino acids. DNA of the CDR3: TGTGCCAGCACCATAAGCCCCCGTCCAGGGGACGGGAGCAATCAGCCCCAGCATTTT. This codes for CASTISPRPGDGSNQPQHF.